This TCR beta chain was sequenced for a study of blood T cells in healthy people across ages. Overall study findings and caveats: Investigators viewed diversity estimates from one million T cells as underestimates, the study reported.

As to this clonotype: Its antigen is as yet unknown.

The length of the CDR3 is 14 residues. Per germline, CDR1 LNHNV and CDR2 YYDKDF (reference sequence). V gave up 4 bases and J gave up 1 base, with 9 bases separating them. Using a J-beta primer mix together with a sample-barcoded 5' primer, a second PCR was run for roughly 7 to 11 cycles. From the 5' RACE reads, TCRdb called clonotypes with MiXCR, one entry per CDR3 protein. The table records about 1.4 million distinct CDR3 sequences, approximately 59% of them present only once. Total RNA was isolated from each sample in quantities of at least 6 micrograms. The chain employs TRBV15 and TRBJ2-3; the D gene could be TRBD1 or TRBD2 (5 bases each). The sequenced sample consisted of blood. This receptor was obtained from a man younger than 35 in good health. The CDR3 DNA is TGTGCCACCAGCACAGGGACGGGCACAGATACGCAGTATTTT. It translates to CATSTGTGTDTQYF. The entire variable domain, with the rest obtained from reference TRBV15 and TRBJ2-3, is as follows: DAMVIQNPRYQVTQFGKPVTLSCSQTLNHNVMYWYQQKSSQAPKLLFHYYDKDFNNEADTPDNFQSRRPNTSFCFLDIRSPGLGDTAMYLCATSTGTGTDTQYFGPGTRLTVL.